This T cell receptor (beta chain) originates from a study of T cells after yellow fever vaccination. Findings of the study overall: Most primary-vaccination clones reappeared after the booster (approximately 95% CD4, 88% CD8). Abundant clonotypes from the bulk population could have been carried over as contaminants into FACS-sorted repertoires.

One entry per CDR3 protein, called by TCRdb with MiXCR from the 5' RACE reads. The sample yields around 310,000 distinct CDR3 sequences, over 8% seen once. As concerns this clonotype: The antigen is unknown.

Per the germline V gene, CDR1 is SGHAT and CDR2 is FQNNGV. This CDR3 contains 17 residues. V was pared by 6 bases and J by 0 bases, with 18 bases between. The chain recombines TRBV11-2 with TRBJ2-1; D gene unclear. Sequencing used PBMCs, obtained on the day of the first yellow fever vaccination. The TCR sequence derives from a man aged 18 to 30 who received the YFV17D yellow fever vaccine. CDR3 in DNA: TGTGCCAGCAGTTCCCTCCGATCGCCCTTCTCCTACAATGAGCAGTTCTTC. It encodes CASSSLRSPFSYNEQFF.